This TCR beta chain is from a study of OX40 agonist ivuxolimab in advanced cancers. Background for the entire study: Ivuxolimab was an agonistic, fully human IgG2 monoclonal antibody directed against OX40 (CD134), a costimulatory receptor. Peripheral TCRbeta sequencing was intended to test whether TCR sequence diversity was altered and clonal T-cell expansion was caused by ivuxolimab. Prior anti-PD-1, anti-PD-L1 or anti-CTLA-4 therapy was permitted, and roughly two fifths of dose-escalation patients had received checkpoint inhibitors. The dose-escalation cohort was roughly 80% male with a mean age of approximately 60 years, ranging from roughly 23 to 90. The monotherapy dose-escalation portion (N ≈ 56 patients) of the phase I ivuxolimab trial is reported in the paper. Partial responses occurred in three dose-escalation patients: two with cutaneous melanoma and one with hepatocellular carcinoma. Of the roughly 54 dose-escalation patients, hepatocellular carcinoma was present in around 20, melanoma in approximately 15, renal cell carcinoma in 9 and head and neck cancer in 9. Intravenous ivuxolimab was administered to patients every 2 weeks at six dose levels: 0.01, 0.1, 0.3, 1.5, 3 and 10 mg/kg.

In the case of this clone: There is no known antigen for this receptor. Per-base qualities were not stored, and no clone one base away is much larger.

Trimming leaves V shorter by 3 bases and J shorter by 5 bases, with the junction holding 6 bases beyond the gene matches. From the germline V gene, CDR1 is SGHRS and CDR2 is YFSETQ. Measured from the cysteine to the phenylalanine, the CDR3 is 14 residues long. CDR3 DNA only is kept here, 42 bases in frame from base 1. Study-wide conclusions, independent of this receptor: In partial responders in the 0.1-3.0 mg/kg groups, normalized peripheral clonal expansion was found to be among the lowest, especially among CD8+ T cells. Low levels of normalized T-cell clonal expansion were also seen in some nonresponding patients. After ivuxolimab, CD8+ T cells had more expanded clones than CD4+ T cells on average. Clonal expansion of both CD4+ and CD8+ blood T cells was observed from baseline to week 6 at doses 0.1 to 3.0 mg/kg. Antigen specificity was not determined for the clonally expanded peripheral T cells.

Genomic DNA was extracted from sorted cells for sequencing of the TCRbeta CDR3 region. TCRbeta CDR3 regions were sequenced using the immunoSEQ Assay. TCRdb obtained this table from immuneACCESS and retained in-frame rearrangements with V and J assigned. These tables miss some clones; where compared with another copy, unresolved V genes account for less than half of the shortfall, and the remainder is unexplained. The sample profile shows some 77,000 clones; about 86% of them were found once. The biggest ten clones account for around 0.99% of the sample. Patients with a history of autoimmune disease or receiving systemic immunosuppression were excluded from the trial. In every dose cohort, peripheral blood was drawn for TCR sequencing at baseline, cycle 4 day 1, and cycle 7 day 1. The samples were drawn from a first-in-human, open-label, multicenter phase I dose-escalation trial of ivuxolimab. Adults with locally advanced or metastatic melanoma, renal cell, hepatocellular, or head and neck squamous cell carcinoma were enrolled in the trial. Before TCR sequencing, CD4+ T cells and CD8+ T cells were sorted from peripheral blood as separate populations.

This receptor was obtained from an adult with an advanced solid tumor such as melanoma, head and neck, liver or kidney cancer. The V and J genes are TRBV5-1 and TRBJ2-3, and TRBD1 aligns with 7 junction nucleotides. The input for sequencing was CD4+ or CD8+ T cells sorted from blood, taken in a trial of the OX40 agonist ivuxolimab. The sequenced DNA is TGCGCCAGCAGCTGGGGACAGCTGGGAGATACGCAGTATTTT. Translated, this is CASSWGQLGDTQYF.